A selection of T cell receptor beta chains follows, all from one sample in a study of CD8+CD57+ T cells in acquired aplastic anemia. TCRdb redid the calling of the reads with MiXCR, one entry per CDR3 protein. The data show around 190,000 distinct CDR3 sequences, with roughly 50% seen just once and roughly 13% held by the top ten. The sequenced sample consisted of sorted CD4+, CD8+, or CD8+CD57+ T cells (not recorded which) from PBMCs. Source of these receptors: a human donor with aplastic anemia. CDR3s include the opening cysteine and the closing phenylalanine or tryptophan. D genes are given only for firm matches. Clone size appears in some rows only: once, few, many, or a class for an expanded clone.

. TRBJ2-7 . TRBV20-1 TGCAGTGCTACTACAGGGCTTGGGGAGCAGTACTTC CSATTGLGEQYF
few TRBJ2-3 TRBD2 TRBV27 TGTGCCAGCAAAGTCGGGGGGGCACCAGATACGCAGTATTTT CASKVGGAPDTQYF
. TRBJ2-5 . TRBV3-1 TGTGCCAGCAGCCAATCCTCAAACCAAGAGACCCAGTACTTC CASSQSSNQETQYF
many TRBJ2-7 . TRBV24-1 TGTGCCACCAGTGACAATAACTACGAGCAGTACTTC CATSDNNYEQYF
. TRBJ2-1 . TRBV29-1 TGCAGCGTTGGCGAAGCGCCCAGCTCCTACAATGAGCAGTTCTTC CSVGEAPSSYNEQFF
many TRBJ2-5 . TRBV20-1 TGCAGTGCTAGTCGGGCCTCATCCATGGAGACCCAGTACTTC CSASRASSMETQYF
. TRBJ1-6 TRBD1 TRBV11-1 TGTGCCAGCAGCCCGCCAGGGACAGGGGAAAATTCACCCCTCCACTTT CASSPPGTGENSPLHF
few TRBJ2-3 . TRBV18 TGTGCCAGCACCGGACAGTCAGATACGCAGTATTTT CASTGQSDTQYF
. TRBJ1-3 . TRBV9 TGTGCCAGCAGCGTACTCCGTGAGGTACACCCTCGGGGAAACACCATATATTTT CASSVLREVHPRGNTIYF
. TRBJ1-6 . TRBV7-3 TGTGCCAGCAGCTTTGGCCAGCGGGGCTCACCCCTCCACTTT CASSFGQRGSPLHF
. TRBJ1-1 . TRBV14 TGTGCCAGCAGCCAAGATCGGGGAGAGGCTTTCTTT CASSQDRGEAFF
. TRBJ2-7 . TRBV15 TGTGCCACCAGCAGAGGGATATACGAGCAGTACTTC CATSRGIYEQYF
few TRBJ2-3 . TRBV10-1 TGCGCCAGCGGTGCGACGCAACGGTGGGATACGCAGTATTTT CASGATQRWDTQYF
many TRBJ2-3 TRBD2 TRBV20-1 TGCAGTGCTAGAGTAGCGGGGGCTACAGATACGCAGTATTTT CSARVAGATDTQYF
many TRBJ1-4 . TRBV15 TGTGCCACCAGCAGAAGTAAGGGCAAACCCAATGAAAAACTGTTTTTT CATSRSKGKPNEKLFF
. TRBJ2-3 . TRBV2 TGTGCCAGCACCTTAGGTCCGGGACTCAGCACAGATACGCAGTATTTT CASTLGPGLSTDTQYF
. TRBJ2-1 TRBD1 TRBV10-3 TGTGCCATCAGTGAGCGAGGGGGCATCAACAATGAGCAGTTCTTC CAISERGGINNEQFF
. TRBJ1-2 . TRBV13 TGTGCCAGCAGGGACTCACGGTGGGGGATCTATGGCTACACCTTC CASRDSRWGIYGYTF
. TRBJ2-3 TRBD2 TRBV10-2 TGCGCCAGCAATTGGGGGGGAGGAGATACGCAGTATTTT CASNWGGGDTQYF
. TRBJ2-3 TRBD1 TRBV6-1 TGTGCCAGCACCTTATACCGGGACAGGGGCACAGATACGCAGTATTTT CASTLYRDRGTDTQYF
. TRBJ2-6 . TRBV29-1 TGCAGCGTAAAGGGGGAAGGTGGGGCCAACGTCCTGACTTTC CSVKGEGGANVLTF
many TRBJ2-2 TRBD1 TRBV6-5 TGTGCCAGCATCCAAACCCGAGGGGGCCTCGGCACCGGGGAGCTGTTTTTT CASIQTRGGLGTGELFF
many TRBJ2-1 TRBD1 TRBV5-1 TGCGCCAGCAGCTTGGGGGGACAGAACAATGAGCAGTTCTTC CASSLGGQNNEQFF
many TRBJ1-2 . TRBV25-1 TGTGCCAGCAGTGAATTTGAAGGTATAGTGAATGGCTACACCTTC CASSEFEGIVNGYTF
. TRBJ1-5 . TRBV24-1 TGTGCCACCAGTGATTCTAGCGGGACCCAGCATTTT CATSDSSGTQHF
many TRBJ1-2 TRBD1 TRBV2 TGTGCCACCCGACAGGGCGGTGGCTACACCTTC CATRQGGGYTF
. TRBJ2-3 TRBD1 TRBV10-3 TGTGCCACGCTCCGGGACAGGGGGGCCTACAATGAGCAGTATTTT CATLRDRGAYNEQYF
. TRBJ2-1 . TRBV7-9 TGTGCCAGCGGCCCCACTGCCTACAATGAGCAGTTCTTC CASGPTAYNEQFF
. TRBJ1-3 . TRBV7-9 TGTGCCAGCAAGGCAAGCGGAAACACCATATATTTT CASKASGNTIYF
. TRBJ1-1 . TRBV3-1 TGTGCCAGCAAGAGATTAGATACGGGACCGAACACTGAAGCTTTCTTT CASKRLDTGPNTEAFF
few TRBJ1-1 . TRBV20-1 TGCAGTGCCCTTGATAGGGGTAGGAACACTGAAGCTTTCTTT CSALDRGRNTEAFF
. TRBJ1-2 TRBD1 TRBV2 TGTGCCAGCAGTGAAGGCAGGGGGCCTGGTGGCTACACCTTC CASSEGRGPGGYTF
. TRBJ2-7 TRBD1 TRBV20-1 TGCAGTGCTAGAGACAGGGGGAGTACCTACGAGCAGTACTTC CSARDRGSTYEQYF
. TRBJ2-3 TRBD1 TRBV24-1 TGTGCCACCAGTGAAAACAGGGGGGCGGATACGCAGTATTTT CATSENRGADTQYF
many TRBJ2-1 TRBD2 TRBV5-1 TGCGCCAGCAGCCCGGGGGGGACAAAGGGTTGGGTTTACAATGAGCAGTTCTTC CASSPGGTKGWVYNEQFF
. TRBJ1-2 . TRBV24-1 TGTGCCACCAGTGATTTGGGGACAAATGGCTACACCTTC CATSDLGTNGYTF
few TRBJ2-7 . TRBV24-1 TGTGCCACCAGTGGTTCAGACTACGAGCAGTACTTC CATSGSDYEQYF
many TRBJ2-2 . TRBV5-1 TGCGCCAGCAAACTTACTCCAGACAGGAACACCGGGGAGCTGTTTTTT CASKLTPDRNTGELFF
once TRBJ2-3 . TRBV7-8 TGTGCCAGCAGCCCCGGGGTTTTGACCACAGATACGCAGTATTTT CASSPGVLTTDTQYF
. TRBJ2-1 TRBD1 TRBV10-3 TGTGCCACGGGACAGGGGGCATTTTTCGGTGAGCAGTTCTTC CATGQGAFFGEQFF
. TRBJ1-2 TRBD1 TRBV10-3 TGTGCCATCAGCGGGGGACAGAGCTCGAACTATGGCTACACCTTC CAISGGQSSNYGYTF
many TRBJ1-2 . TRBV7-8 TGTGCCAGCAGCAAAGAGGGGGATTGGGAATATGGCTACACCTTC CASSKEGDWEYGYTF
many TRBJ2-1 . TRBV2 TGTGCCAGCAGTGAACGACGATGGGGGAGGGAGCAGTTCTTC CASSERRWGREQFF
many TRBJ1-2 . TRBV2 TGTGCCAGTTCAGGGGATCTATGGGGCTACACCTTC CASSGDLWGYTF
. TRBJ1-2 TRBD1 TRBV7-8 TGTGCCAGCAGCGCCCGGACAGGGGGCAGGCATGGCTACACCTTC CASSARTGGRHGYTF
once TRBJ2-7 TRBD1 TRBV20-1 TGCAGTGCTAGAGGGGGGACAGGGAACTACGAGCAGTACTTC CSARGGTGNYEQYF
many TRBJ2-1 . TRBV15 TGTGCCACCAGCAGAGATCGTTCAGGGATTAATGAGCAGTTCTTC CATSRDRSGINEQFF
once TRBJ2-1 TRBD2 TRBV28 TGTGCCAGCAGGCCTAGCGGGGGGGTCTACAATGAGCAGTTCTTC CASRPSGGVYNEQFF
many TRBJ2-7 . TRBV11-3 TGTGCCAGCAGCAAACGGTCCGGGACATCCTACGAGCAGTACTTC CASSKRSGTSYEQYF
. TRBJ1-2 . TRBV25-1 TGTGCCAGCTCTACGTCAGGGGCTGGCTACACCTTC CASSTSGAGYTF
. TRBJ1-6 . TRBV25-1 TGTGCCGGCAGTGAAGGCCAGATTAATTCACCCCTCCACTTT CAGSEGQINSPLHF
. TRBJ2-7 TRBD2 TRBV5-1 TGCGCCAGCAGCGTTGCTAGCGGTCAAAGCTCCTACGAGCAGTACTTC CASSVASGQSSYEQYF
many TRBJ1-1 . TRBV20-1 TGCAGTGCTAGAGATCGGGGGAACACTGAAGCTTTCTTT CSARDRGNTEAFF
. TRBJ2-7 TRBD2 TRBV14 TGTGCCAGCAGCCAAGTGGCTAGCGGGAATCGTGAGCAGTACTTC CASSQVASGNREQYF
many TRBJ2-7 TRBD2 TRBV7-3 TGTGCCAGCAGCCCGCTAGCGGGGTTTATATACGAGCAGTACTTC CASSPLAGFIYEQYF
. TRBJ2-7 TRBD1 TRBV7-3 TGTGCCAGCAGCTTCGGGACAGCCTACGAGCAGTACTTC CASSFGTAYEQYF
. TRBJ2-7 . TRBV15 TGTGCCACCAGCTCCCACCTATTCTACGAGCAGTACTTC CATSSHLFYEQYF
. TRBJ1-2 TRBD1 TRBV7-2 TGTGCCAGCAGCCTACAGGGGGGCTATGGCTACACCTTC CASSLQGGYGYTF